The 14 T cell receptor beta chains presented below share a single source sample, sequenced in a study of human thymus T cells (dated by TCRdb to about 2020). Library preparation was by the immunoSEQ multiplex PCR assay. In TCRdb, the immuneACCESS table is reduced to in-frame sequences with V and J assigned. These tables do not hold every clone; where another copy was compared, an unresolved V gene accounts for under half, and the others remain unexplained. The sample records approximately 70,000 clones, roughly 94% of which are singletons. Jointly, the top ten make up 0.03% to 0.035% of the sample. The thymus tissue came from surgical resects taken out during corrective cardiac surgery. The sequencing sample was made of thymus tissue. The receptors stem from a girl less than two years old with a congenital heart defect but otherwise immunologically healthy.

The chain carries TRBV10-1 and TRBJ2-5; D is perhaps TRBD1 (6 bases). There are 13 residues in the CDR3. Germline CDR1 reads WNHNN; CDR2 reads SYGVQD (reference sequence). The V and J ends lost 5 bases and 3 bases respectively, with 10 bases between them. This chain's CDR3 is CASSKHREETQYF. The DNA for the CDR3 is TGCGCCAGCAGTAAACACAGGGAAGAGACCCAGTACTTC.

The genes are TRBV15 and TRBJ2-3; 8 bases fit TRBD1. The germline gives CDR1 LNHNV, CDR2 YYDKDF (reference sequence). V gave up 8 bases and J gave up 6 bases; unmatched junction bases: 16. The CDR3 is 16 amino acids. CDR3 sequence: CATEADREKDTDTQYF. In DNA form, the CDR3 reads TGTGCCACCGAAGCGGACAGGGAAAAAGACACGGATACGCAGTATTTT.

The V and J genes are TRBV28 and TRBJ1-3; 7 positions agree with TRBD1. The germline CDR1 and CDR2 sequences are MDHEN and SYDVKM. After removal of 5 bases from V and 0 bases from J, the junction contained 10 bases not matched to a gene. The CDR3 runs 17 residues. CDR3 nucleotide sequence: TGTGCCAGCAGTCCGTGGGGGACAGCTCTCTCTGGAAACACCATATATTTT. Translating it yields CASSPWGTALSGNTIYF.

The V and J genes are TRBV5-1 and TRBJ2-1; 10 bases agree with TRBD2. Germline assignment: CDR1 SGHRS and CDR2 YFSETQ. This CDR3 has 15 residues. The V and J ends lost 6 bases and 8 bases, in that order; junction bases with no gene match: 11. CDR3 sequence reads: CASTSQAGGRYEQFF. CDR3 in DNA: TGCGCCAGCACCTCCCAAGCGGGAGGGCGTTATGAGCAGTTCTTC.

The chain links TRBV11-2 to TRBJ1-1, with TRBD1 as a possible D gene (5 bases). The germline V gene encodes CDR1 SGHAT and CDR2 FQNNGV. V was clipped by 5 bases and J by 2 bases, with 12 bases between them. CDR3 length equals 14 residues. The CDR3 nucleotides are TGTGCCAGCAGCCCCCAGACAGATAACACTGAAGCTTTCTTT. Protein product: CASSPQTDNTEAFF. The variable domain in full, with the rest retrieved from reference TRBV11-2 and TRBJ1-1, is EAGVAQSPRYKIIEKRQSVAFWCNPISGHATLYWYQQILGQGPKLLIQFQNNGVVDDSQLPKDRFSAERLKGVDSTLKIQPAKLEDSAVYLCASSPQTDNTEAFFGQGTRLTVV.

The chain is built from TRBV12-5 and TRBJ2-3, with D tentatively TRBD1 (6 bases). This CDR3 spans 18 amino acids. Germline assignment: CDR1 LGHNT and CDR2 FRNRAP. Trimming stripped 4 bases from V and 3 bases from J, with 23 bases between. CDR3 in DNA: TGTGCTAGTGGTTGGGCCCCCGACACAGGGCTGGGGACAGATACGCAGTATTTT. Translation: CASGWAPDTGLGTDTQYF.

This clone appeared a single time. This chain links TRBV2 with TRBJ2-5; perhaps TRBD2 as D (6 bases). CDR1 is SNHLY, CDR2 FYNNEI, per germline. The CDR3 consists of 13 residues. Trimming shortened V by 6 bases and J by 1 base, and 9 bases separated the two germline ends. For the CDR3, the DNA is TGTGCCAGCAGCCGCGGGATCCAAGAGACCCAGTACTTC. Protein product: CASSRGIQETQYF.

V usage is TRBV5-1 and J usage is TRBJ2-7; D perhaps matches TRBD1 (5 bases). The V and J ends lost 4 bases and 0 bases respectively, with 11 bases between them. This CDR3 region has 14 residues. Per the germline V gene, CDR1 is SGHRS and CDR2 is YFSETQ. The chain's CDR3 is CASSPTTDSYEQYF. The CDR3 DNA sequence: TGCGCCAGCAGCCCGACGACAGACTCCTACGAGCAGTACTTC.

CDR3 DNA: TGTGCCAGCAGCCCCGAGGGCGGGGACGAGCAGTACTTC. Amino acid sequence: CASSPEGGDEQYF. The chain uses TRBV5-4 and TRBJ2-7; D is possibly TRBD2 (6 bases). There are 13 residues in the CDR3. The germline V gene encodes CDR1 SGHNT and CDR2 YYREEE (reference sequence). V gave up 4 bases and J gave up 5 bases, with 13 bases separating them.

J is TRBJ2-7 and V is TRBV6-1, with D hard to call. Trimming removed 2 bases from V and 0 bases from J, with 14 bases in between. Germline assignment: CDR1 MNHNS and CDR2 SASEGT. The length of the CDR3 is 16 residues. CDR3 nucleotide sequence: TGTGCCAGCAGTGAACTTTGGGTTAGAGACTCCTACGAGCAGTACTTC. As protein: CASSELWVRDSYEQYF.

The V and J genes are TRBV28 and TRBJ2-1, with 11 bases that match TRBD2. Germline V gene data show CDR1 as MDHEN and CDR2 as SYDVKM. The trim removed 1 base at V and 6 bases at J, leaving 8 bases unmatched. There are 17 residues in the CDR3. CDR3 residues: CASSLYRLAGHFNEQFF. The CDR3 DNA is TGTGCCAGCAGTTTATACCGACTAGCGGGACATTTCAATGAGCAGTTCTTC.

The chain uses TRBV14 and TRBJ2-7, with D unclear. V lost 4 bases to trimming and J lost 3 bases, with 13 bases between them. There are 14 residues in the CDR3. Per germline, CDR1 SGHDN and CDR2 FVKESK. CDR3 sequence reads: CASSPAPTHYEQYF. CDR3 DNA: TGTGCCAGCAGCCCTGCTCCTACCCACTACGAGCAGTACTTC.

V gene TRBV6-1 combines with J gene TRBJ1-3; weak D call: TRBD1 (5 bases). CDR1 and CDR2 (germline): MNHNS, SASEGT. CDR3 size: 17 residues. V was pared by 0 bases and J by 0 bases, with 12 bases between. The DNA of the CDR3 is TGTGCCAGCAGTGAAGCGCTTTACAGGTACTCTGGAAACACCATATATTTT. Translation: CASSEALYRYSGNTIYF.

This clone was found once. V usage is TRBV5-5 and J usage is TRBJ2-1, with TRBD2 matching over 8 bases. Trimming took 1 base from V and 10 from J; bases not matched to a gene: 13. The CDR3 extends over 16 amino acids. Germline loops: CDR1 SGHKS, CDR2 YYEKEE (reference sequence). CDR3 sequence (DNA): TGTGCCAGCAGCTTGTCCCTGGGAGCGGGAGTAGGAGAGCAGTTCTTC. It is translated as CASSLSLGAGVGEQFF.